This TCR beta chain is from a study of control samples from healthy donors and cancer patients. This clone was counted a single time. Data came from immunoSEQ multiplex PCR; TCRdb stores just in-frame clones and leaves some out. The repertoire holds under 450,000 clones, with around 90% as singletons. The receptor was derived from a man aged 35-49 years with head and neck cancer. The sequenced sample consisted of PBMCs.

CDR3 loop: CASRVASDYNEQFF. The CDR3 coding sequence is TGTGCCAGCAGGGTCGCTAGCGATTACAATGAGCAGTTCTTC. The rearrangement joins TRBV28 to TRBJ2-1; tentative D call: TRBD2 (6 bases). Trimming left V 6 bases short and J 4 bases short, with 13 bases between. The CDR3 length is 14 residues. Germline lookup yields CDR1 MDHEN and CDR2 SYDVKM.